This is a list of T cell receptor beta chains from one sample in a study of radiation and T cells in renal cell carcinoma. TCRdb's copy holds only in-frame clones and misses some; the assay was immunoSEQ multiplex PCR. The repertoire includes around 15,000 clones, over 60% of them detected once, and roughly 26% sits in the top ten. Sequenced here: tumor tissue, sampled from a patient whose treatment included radiotherapy and nephrectomy. The receptors were gathered from a woman in her 70s with renal cell carcinoma. CDR3s include the opening cysteine and the closing phenylalanine or tryptophan. A D gene is named only where the DNA matches it firmly. Where a row states a size, it is once, few, many or the class of an expanded clone; other rows omit it.

D gene,V gene,J gene,clone size,CDR3 DNA,CDR3 protein
TRBD2,TRBV7-9,TRBJ2-1,-,TGTGCCAGCAGTTCCTCGACTAGCGGGGGAAACAATGAGCAGTTCTTC,CASSSSTSGGNNEQFF
TRBD1,TRBV7-9,TRBJ2-7,-,TGTGCCAGCAGCTTACTCAGGGGGAACTATGAAACCTACGAGCAGTACTTC,CASSLLRGNYETYEQYF
-,TRBV6-6,TRBJ2-7,-,TGTGCCAGCAGCCGCCGGGACAATACCCACGAGCAGTACTTC,CASSRRDNTHEQYF
-,TRBV7-6,TRBJ1-2,medium-sized,TGTGCCAGCAGCTTAGGAGGTATAGGAGGGGACTATGGCTACACCTTC,CASSLGGIGGDYGYTF
-,TRBV7-2,TRBJ2-2,-,TGTGCCAGCAGCTTAATGGGGACCGGGGAGCTGTTTTTT,CASSLMGTGELFF
-,TRBV6-5,TRBJ1-2,few,TGTGCCAGCAGTCGCCCGGACAACTATGGCTACACCTTC,CASSRPDNYGYTF
TRBD2,TRBV6-5,TRBJ2-1,medium-sized,TGTGCCAGCAACCTAGCGGGAACGGATGAGCAGTTCTTC,CASNLAGTDEQFF
TRBD1,TRBV7-6,TRBJ1-2,-,TGTGCCAGCAGCTTACTCGACAGGGATACGAGTGGCTACACCTTC,CASSLLDRDTSGYTF
-,TRBV5-4,TRBJ1-1,-,TGTGCCAGCAGCTTGGGTTCTAGTAGTTTCACTGAAGCTTTCTTT,CASSLGSSSFTEAFF
TRBD2,TRBV6-6,TRBJ2-7,-,TGTGCCAGCAGTTACCTGAGCGGGAGGGCCTCCGAGCAGTACTTC,CASSYLSGRASEQYF
-,TRBV6-6,TRBJ2-7,-,TGTGCCAGCAATGGGGGGCACTCCTACGAGCAGTACTTC,CASNGGHSYEQYF
-,TRBV10-3,TRBJ1-5,-,TGTGCCATCAGCCGGGACAGCAATCAGCCCCAGCATTTT,CAISRDSNQPQHF
-,TRBV18,TRBJ2-1,-,TGTGCCAGCTCACCCGGCCTCCCTACCTCAGATGAGCAGTTCTTC,CASSPGLPTSDEQFF
TRBD2,TRBV7-2,TRBJ2-7,-,TGTGCCAGCAGCCGTGGCTCGGGACTAGCGGCTCGCGAGCAGTACTTC,CASSRGSGLAAREQYF
TRBD1,TRBV4-2,TRBJ2-2,-,TGTGCCAGCAGCCAAGCGCAGGGGGCTAGCACCGGGGAGCTGTTTTTT,CASSQAQGASTGELFF
-,TRBV2,TRBJ1-2,-,TGTGCCAGCAATGGAGCCCGGGTCTATGGCTACACCTTC,CASNGARVYGYTF
-,TRBV25-1,TRBJ2-1,-,TGTGCCAGCAGCTATGGCCTCGGGGGCAATGAGCAGTTCTTC,CASSYGLGGNEQFF
TRBD2,TRBV5-1,TRBJ2-5,-,TGCGCCAGCAGCTTGGCCCCAAGCGGGGGGAACCAAGAGACCCAGTACTTC,CASSLAPSGGNQETQYF
-,TRBV19,TRBJ1-1,-,TGTGCCAGTACCTCGGGGCCCCAAGCTTTCTTT,CASTSGPQAFF
-,TRBV19,TRBJ1-1,-,TGTGCCAGTAGTAGGGGACAGAACACTGAAGCTTTCTTT,CASSRGQNTEAFF
-,TRBV7-3,TRBJ1-1,-,TGTGCCAGCAGCTTACATCAAACGAACACTGAAGCTTTCTTT,CASSLHQTNTEAFF
-,TRBV5-1,TRBJ1-4,-,TGCGCCAGCAGCTTGGGTCGGGGCCTGGGGAATGAAAAACTGTTTTTT,CASSLGRGLGNEKLFF
-,TRBV6-1,TRBJ1-6,few,TGTGCCAGCAGTGAAGGGAGATACTCCTATAATTCACCCCTCCACTTT,CASSEGRYSYNSPLHF
-,TRBV5-1,TRBJ2-2,-,TGCGCCAGCAGCCCCAAGGAGAGCACCGGGGAGCTGTTTTTT,CASSPKESTGELFF
-,TRBV19,TRBJ2-2,-,TGTGCCAGTAGAAGTAGCGCGAACACCGGGGAGCTGTTTTTT,CASRSSANTGELFF
-,TRBV18,TRBJ1-4,few,TGTGCCAGCTCACCTAAGGGACATACCAATGAAAAACTGTTTTTT,CASSPKGHTNEKLFF
TRBD2,TRBV6-6,TRBJ2-3,-,TGTGCCAGCAGTTCTATAGCGGGAGGGCCCCTTGATACGCAGTATTTT,CASSSIAGGPLDTQYF
TRBD2,TRBV6-1,TRBJ2-7,few,TGTGCCATCAGTTCATATAGCGGGGGGGCCCACGAGCAGTACTTC,CAISSYSGGAHEQYF
TRBD2,TRBV7-9,TRBJ2-5,-,TGTGCCAGCAGTCCTAGCGGGGGGCAAGAGACCCAGTACTTC,CASSPSGGQETQYF
TRBD1,TRBV7-9,TRBJ1-1,-,TGTGCCACGAAATCAGGTTGGACAGGATTGAACACTGAAGCTTTCTTT,CATKSGWTGLNTEAFF
-,TRBV9,TRBJ2-2,-,TGTGCCAGCAGCGTAGAAGAAGGGGGCGGGGAGCTGTTTTTT,CASSVEEGGGELFF
TRBD1,TRBV29-1,TRBJ1-2,many,TGCAGCGTTGGAGGGACAGGGCGTTATGGCTACACCTTC,CSVGGTGRYGYTF
-,TRBV4-1,TRBJ1-5,-,TGCGCCAGCAGCCAAGATAGGGTCGGCGATCAGCCCCAGCATTTT,CASSQDRVGDQPQHF
-,TRBV15,TRBJ1-1,-,TGTGCCACCAGCAGAGACAGACAGACGAACACTGAAGCTTTCTTT,CATSRDRQTNTEAFF
-,TRBV5-1,TRBJ2-1,-,TGCGCCAGCAGCTTGGGGTTAGCGGAGTACAATGAGCAGTTCTTC,CASSLGLAEYNEQFF
-,TRBV4-2,TRBJ2-3,few,TGTGCCAGCAGCCAAGATGGGGAGGGGGACTCTAGCACAGATACGCAGTATTTT,CASSQDGEGDSSTDTQYF
TRBD2,TRBV27,TRBJ2-1,medium-sized,TGTGCCAGCAGTTTTACTAGCGCCGGTGAGCAGTTCTTC,CASSFTSAGEQFF
TRBD1,TRBV28,TRBJ2-1,-,TGTGCCAGCAGTCAGGGGGCCTATGAGCAGTTCTTC,CASSQGAYEQFF
-,TRBV10-1,TRBJ2-5,-,TGCGCCAGCAGTGAGGCACCGTGGGAGACCCAGTACTTC,CASSEAPWETQYF
TRBD1,TRBV5-1,TRBJ2-1,-,TGCGCCAGCAGCTTGATGGGACAGGCCAACAATGAGCAGTTCTTC,CASSLMGQANNEQFF
TRBD1,TRBV5-1,TRBJ2-1,-,TGCGCCAGCAGCTTGGAGGGACAGACGGGTGAGCAGTTCTTC,CASSLEGQTGEQFF
TRBD1,TRBV29-1,TRBJ1-2,-,TGCAGCGTCCACCAACCCACAGGGGGCGTTGACTATGGCTACACCTTC,CSVHQPTGGVDYGYTF
TRBD1,TRBV7-9,TRBJ2-7,-,TGTGCCAGCAGTACAACCGGGACAGGGACGTCCTACGAGCAGTACTTC,CASSTTGTGTSYEQYF